The rows below give T cell receptor beta chains drawn from one sample of a study of Graves' ophthalmopathy and Graves' hyperthyroidism. TCRdb redid the calling of the multiplex PCR reads with MiXCR, one entry per CDR3 protein. The sample records roughly 600,000 distinct CDR3 sequences, under 45% being singletons. The specimen sequenced was peripheral blood or thyroid tissue (not recorded which). The receptor set was obtained from an adult man with Graves' hyperthyroidism. Each CDR3 is given with its conserved first and last residue. Each record gives: D gene, J gene, V gene, clone size, CDR3 protein, CDR3 DNA. A D gene is named only where the DNA matches it firmly. The listing skips clone size in some rows; elsewhere it reads once, few, many or a size class.

TRBD1,TRBJ1-1,TRBV20-1,many,CSAEDRGRGITEAFF,TGCAGTGCTGAAGACAGGGGGCGAGGGATCACTGAAGCTTTCTTT
.,TRBJ1-2,TRBV24-1,many,CATSEEGGKYGYTF,TGTGCCACCAGTGAAGAGGGAGGGAAGTATGGCTACACCTTC
TRBD1,TRBJ2-7,TRBV7-9,.,CASSLGQGRDEQYF,TGTGCCAGCAGCTTGGGACAGGGGCGGGATGAGCAGTACTTC
TRBD1,TRBJ1-3,TRBV20-1,many,CSAQNPTRDRAGNTIYF,TGCAGTGCTCAAAACCCGACTCGGGACAGGGCTGGAAACACCATATATTTT
.,TRBJ1-5,TRBV5-1,.,CASSPEGGINQPQHF,TGCGCCAGCAGCCCGGAGGGGGGAATTAATCAGCCCCAGCATTTT
.,TRBJ1-4,TRBV7-2,many,CASSLVQREKLFF,TGTGCCAGCAGCTTAGTACAGAGAGAAAAACTGTTTTTT
TRBD1,TRBJ1-1,TRBV9,.,CASSPRDRGGDTEAFF,TGTGCCAGCAGCCCAAGGGACAGGGGTGGTGACACTGAAGCTTTCTTT
.,TRBJ2-6,TRBV7-9,many,CASSPAGANVLTF,TGTGCCAGCAGCCCCGCTGGGGCCAACGTCCTGACTTTC
.,TRBJ1-3,TRBV5-1,few,CASSLAAGASGNTIYF,TGCGCCAGCAGCTTGGCGGCAGGAGCCTCTGGAAACACCATATATTTT
.,TRBJ2-7,TRBV6-6,.,CATRVSYEQYF,TGTGCCACCAGGGTGTCCTACGAGCAGTACTTC
TRBD2,TRBJ2-3,TRBV15,few,CATSIATSGPPTDTQYF,TGTGCCACCAGCATCGCGACTAGCGGGCCCCCCACAGATACGCAGTATTTT
.,TRBJ1-6,TRBV12-3/TRBV12-4,many,CASSTDWRRSLHF,TGTGCCAGCAGCACTGACTGGCGTAGGTCCCTCCACTTT
.,TRBJ2-7,TRBV5-1,.,CASSFLASTGAPYEQYF,TGCGCCAGCAGCTTCCTCGCTTCGACAGGAGCCCCCTACGAGCAGTACTTC
.,TRBJ2-2,TRBV7-2,few,CASSLGLGMGHDGELFF,TGTGCCAGCAGCTTAGGCCTCGGAATGGGGCATGACGGGGAGCTGTTTTTT
.,TRBJ2-5,TRBV7-2,.,CASSLSGTALTQETQYF,TGTGCCAGCAGCTTATCCGGGACTGCCCTCACCCAAGAGACCCAGTACTTC
.,TRBJ2-5,TRBV25-1,many,CASSEFWGQGYQETQYF,TGTGCCAGCAGTGAATTCTGGGGGCAGGGGTACCAAGAGACCCAGTACTTC
TRBD2,TRBJ2-6,TRBV29-1,once,CSVNPGTSGGANVLTF,TGCAGCGTTAACCCCGGGACTAGCGGGGGGGCCAACGTCCTGACTTTC
.,TRBJ2-3,TRBV7-9,.,CASTWGTITDTQYF,TGTGCCAGCACCTGGGGGACCATCACAGATACGCAGTATTTT
.,TRBJ1-3,TRBV7-9,many,CASSSVIGNTIYF,TGTGCCAGCAGTTCTGTCATTGGAAACACCATATATTTT
.,TRBJ2-1,TRBV15,.,CATSRDHGGSYNEQFF,TGTGCCACCAGCAGAGATCATGGGGGCTCCTACAATGAGCAGTTCTTC
.,TRBJ2-7,TRBV2,.,CASSFLGGVPNYEQYF,TGTGCCAGCAGTTTCCTGGGCGGAGTACCTAACTACGAGCAGTACTTC
TRBD1,TRBJ1-4,TRBV5-4,many,CASSIGQANEKLFF,TGTGCCAGCAGCATTGGACAGGCTAATGAAAAACTGTTTTTT
TRBD2,TRBJ2-5,TRBV20-1,many,CSAPSWGEGQETQYF,TGCAGTGCCCCGTCGTGGGGGGAGGGACAAGAGACCCAGTACTTC
.,TRBJ1-1,TRBV25-1,.,CASSDLKGGLAFF,TGTGCCAGCAGTGATTTAAAAGGCGGGTTGGCTTTCTTT
.,TRBJ2-2,TRBV29-1,once,CSLAGPDTGELFF,TGCAGCTTAGCTGGGCCCGACACCGGGGAGCTGTTTTTT
.,TRBJ2-7,TRBV6-5,few,CASSLAWGRYEQYF,TGTGCCAGCAGCTTGGCATGGGGAAGGTACGAGCAGTACTTC
.,TRBJ1-2,TRBV6-1,many,CASRPTSNYGYTF,TGTGCCAGCAGGCCCACAAGTAACTATGGCTACACCTTC
.,TRBJ1-4,TRBV5-1,.,CASSLAIDNEKLFF,TGCGCCAGCAGCTTGGCTATCGATAATGAAAAACTGTTTTTT
.,TRBJ2-2,TRBV7-3,many,CASSPRSAGTNTGELFF,TGTGCCAGCAGCCCTAGGTCAGCAGGGACGAACACCGGGGAGCTGTTTTTT
.,TRBJ1-2,TRBV11-2,few,CASSPLAEGANYGYTF,TGTGCCAGCTCACCACTTGCGGAGGGGGCTAACTATGGCTACACCTTC
.,TRBJ2-5,TRBV12-3/TRBV12-4,many,CASSFRETQYF,TGTGCCAGCAGCTTTAGAGAGACCCAGTACTTC
.,TRBJ1-2,TRBV7-2,many,CASSLSKGGHVYGYTF,TGTGCCAGCAGCTTGTCAAAAGGGGGACACGTCTATGGCTACACCTTC